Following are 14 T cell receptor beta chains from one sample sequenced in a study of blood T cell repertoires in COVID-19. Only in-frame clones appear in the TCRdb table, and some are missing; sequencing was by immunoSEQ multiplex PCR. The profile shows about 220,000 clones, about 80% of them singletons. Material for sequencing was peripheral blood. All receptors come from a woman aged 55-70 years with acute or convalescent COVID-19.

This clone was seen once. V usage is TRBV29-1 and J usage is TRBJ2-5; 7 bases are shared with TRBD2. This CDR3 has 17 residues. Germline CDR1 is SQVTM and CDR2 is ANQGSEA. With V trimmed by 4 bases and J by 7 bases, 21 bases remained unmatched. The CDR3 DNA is TGCAGCGTTGTATTAAACCGGGGAGGGTCTCTCAAAGGGACCCAGTACTTC. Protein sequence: CSVVLNRGGSLKGTQYF.

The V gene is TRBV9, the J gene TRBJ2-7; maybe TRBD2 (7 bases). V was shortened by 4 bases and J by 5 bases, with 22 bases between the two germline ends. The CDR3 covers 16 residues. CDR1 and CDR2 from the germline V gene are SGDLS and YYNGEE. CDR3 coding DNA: TGTGCCAGCAGCCAGGATGGTGGGGCGGGGGCAGACGAGCAGTACTTC. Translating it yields CASSQDGGAGADEQYF. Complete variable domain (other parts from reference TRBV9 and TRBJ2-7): DSGVTQTPKHLITATGQRVTLRCSPRSGDLSVYWYQQSLDQGLQFLIQYYNGEERAKGNILERFSAQQFPDLHSELNLSSLELGDSALYFCASSQDGGAGADEQYFGPGTRLTVT.

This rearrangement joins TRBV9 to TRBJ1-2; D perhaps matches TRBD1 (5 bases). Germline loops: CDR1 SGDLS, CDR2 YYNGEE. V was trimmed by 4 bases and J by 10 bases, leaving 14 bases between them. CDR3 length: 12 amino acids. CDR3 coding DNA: TGTGCCAGCAGCCCTGGGGGGGTGGACTACACCTTC. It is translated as CASSPGGVDYTF.

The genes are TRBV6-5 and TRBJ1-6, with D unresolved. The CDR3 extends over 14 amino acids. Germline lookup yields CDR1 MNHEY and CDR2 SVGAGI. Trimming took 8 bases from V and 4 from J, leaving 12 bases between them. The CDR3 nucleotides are TGTGCCAGCTCCCAAAGGGAGTATAATTCACCCCTCCACTTT. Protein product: CASSQREYNSPLHF.

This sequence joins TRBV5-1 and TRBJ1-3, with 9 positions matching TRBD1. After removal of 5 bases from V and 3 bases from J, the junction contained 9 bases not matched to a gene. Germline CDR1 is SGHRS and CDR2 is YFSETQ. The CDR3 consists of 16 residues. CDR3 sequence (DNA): TGCGCCAGCAGTCTAGTACAGGGGGCTTATGGAAACACCATATATTTT. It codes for CASSLVQGAYGNTIYF.

In DNA, the CDR3 is TGCGCCAGCAGCCTTGACAGGGGGACTTACTATGGCTACACCTTC. Amino acids: CASSLDRGTYYGYTF. This chain links TRBV5-1 with TRBJ1-2, with 9 nucleotides matching TRBD1. V shed 4 bases and J 3 bases; nucleotides not matched to a gene: 7. CDR3 length: 15 residues. From germline, CDR1 is SGHRS and CDR2 YFSETQ.

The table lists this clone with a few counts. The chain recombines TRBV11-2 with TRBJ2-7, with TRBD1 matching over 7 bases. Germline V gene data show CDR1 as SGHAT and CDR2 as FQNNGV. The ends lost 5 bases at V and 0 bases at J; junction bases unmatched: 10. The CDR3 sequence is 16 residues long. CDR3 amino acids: CASSPNMGQSSYEQYF. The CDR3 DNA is TGTGCCAGCAGCCCGAATATGGGACAGAGCTCCTACGAGCAGTACTTC.

The DNA of the CDR3 is TGCAGCGTTGAAGATCCCCCCCAACAGGGTCGGAGCTATGGCTACACCTTC. As protein: CSVEDPPQQGRSYGYTF. The chain has TRBV29-1 and TRBJ1-2, with TRBD1 as a possible D gene (6 bases). V lost 0 bases and J 4 bases, leaving 21 bases between the germline ends. The CDR3 is 17 amino acids. CDR1 is SQVTM, CDR2 ANQGSEA, per germline.

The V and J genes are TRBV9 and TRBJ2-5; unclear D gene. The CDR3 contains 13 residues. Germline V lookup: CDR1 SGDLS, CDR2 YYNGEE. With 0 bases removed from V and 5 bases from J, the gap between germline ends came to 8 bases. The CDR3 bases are TGTGCCAGCAGCGTAGATGGGCGTGAGACCCAGTACTTC. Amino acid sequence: CASSVDGRETQYF.

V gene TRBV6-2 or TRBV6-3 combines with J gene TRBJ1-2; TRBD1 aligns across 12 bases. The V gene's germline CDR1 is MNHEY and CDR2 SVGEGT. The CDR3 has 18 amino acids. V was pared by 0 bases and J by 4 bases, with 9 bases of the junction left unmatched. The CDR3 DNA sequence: TGTGCCAGCAGTTACTCGTTGGGACAGGGGGCGCTTCTCTATGGCTACACCTTC. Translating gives CASSYSLGQGALLYGYTF.

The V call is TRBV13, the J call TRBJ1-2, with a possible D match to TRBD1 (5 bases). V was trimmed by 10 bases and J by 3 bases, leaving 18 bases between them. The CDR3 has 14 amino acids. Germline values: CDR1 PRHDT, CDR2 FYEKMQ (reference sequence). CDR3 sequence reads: CATTRGLGDYGYTF. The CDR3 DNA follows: TGTGCCACCACACGGGGACTTGGGGACTATGGCTACACCTTC.

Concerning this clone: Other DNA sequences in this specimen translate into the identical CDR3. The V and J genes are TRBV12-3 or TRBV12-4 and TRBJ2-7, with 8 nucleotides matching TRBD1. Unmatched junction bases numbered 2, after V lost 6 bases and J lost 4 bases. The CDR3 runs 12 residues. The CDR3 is CASSRTGYEQYF. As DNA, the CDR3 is TGTGCCAGCAGCCGGACAGGGTACGAGCAGTACTTC.

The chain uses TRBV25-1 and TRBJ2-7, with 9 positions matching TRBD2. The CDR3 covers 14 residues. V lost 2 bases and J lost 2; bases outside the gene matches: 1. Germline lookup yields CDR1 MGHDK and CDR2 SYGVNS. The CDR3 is CASSELAGTYEQYF. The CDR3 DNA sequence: TGTGCCAGCAGTGAACTAGCGGGGACCTACGAGCAGTACTTC.

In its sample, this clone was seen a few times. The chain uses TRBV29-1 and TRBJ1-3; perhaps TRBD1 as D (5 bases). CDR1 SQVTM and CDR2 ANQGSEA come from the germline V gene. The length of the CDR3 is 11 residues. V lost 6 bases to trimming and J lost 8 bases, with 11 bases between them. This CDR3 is CSVPRGDTIYF. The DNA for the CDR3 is TGCAGCGTCCCCCGGGGGGACACCATATATTTT. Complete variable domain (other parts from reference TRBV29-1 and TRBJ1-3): SAVISQKPSRDICQRGTSLTIQCQVDSQVTMMFWYRQQPGQSLTLIATANQGSEATYESGFVIDKFPISRPNLTFSTLTVSNMSPEDSSIYLCSVPRGDTIYFGEGSWLTVV.